The 26 T cell receptor beta chains given below trace back to one sample, sequenced in a study of T cells after yellow fever vaccination. One entry per CDR3 protein, called by TCRdb with MiXCR from the 5' RACE reads. Counted here are approximately 510,000 distinct CDR3 sequences, roughly a fifth occurring once; the ten biggest clones make up 15% to 20%. Sequencing used PBMCs, obtained 20 to 25 days after the first yellow fever vaccination. These receptors all stem from a man between 18 and 29 years old who received the YFV17D yellow fever vaccine.

The chain has TRBV20-1 and TRBJ1-2; a possible D gene is TRBD1 (6 bases). Germline assignment: CDR1 DFQATT and CDR2 SNEGSKA (reference sequence). There are 14 residues in the CDR3. V was clipped by 6 bases and J by 3 bases, with 17 bases between them. As DNA, the CDR3 is TGCAGTGCCAGAAGCCAGGGGTTTGACTATGGCTACACCTTC. It yields the protein CSARSQGFDYGYTF.

The chain joins TRBV11-2 to TRBJ1-1, with 10 bases that match TRBD1. Per germline, CDR1 SGHAT and CDR2 FQNNGV. J lost 6 bases, V lost 5 bases, and 9 bases had no gene match. The CDR3 runs to 15 residues. CDR3: CASSPLGTGVAEAFF. The CDR3 DNA is TGTGCCAGCAGCCCACTCGGGACAGGGGTCGCTGAAGCTTTCTTT.

This clonotype showed up just a few times. V gene TRBV10-3 combines with J gene TRBJ2-6, with a possible D match to TRBD1 (6 bases). Germline lookup yields CDR1 ENHRY and CDR2 SYGVKD. Trimming stripped 9 bases from V and 0 bases from J, with 18 bases between. This CDR3 region has 17 residues. The CDR3 is CAIMATQGRSGANVLTF. The CDR3 nucleotides are TGTGCCATAATGGCAACCCAGGGGCGCTCTGGGGCCAACGTCCTGACTTTC.

The sample holds a few counts of this clonotype. The genes are TRBV5-5 and TRBJ1-5, with 9 nucleotides matching TRBD1. The trim removed 2 bases at V and 5 bases at J, leaving 2 bases unmatched. The length of the CDR3 is 14 residues. Germline V CDR1 and CDR2: SGHKS, YYEKEE (reference sequence). The CDR3 loop is CASSLQGAYQPQHF. DNA of the CDR3: TGTGCCAGCAGCTTACAGGGGGCGTATCAGCCCCAGCATTTT.

A few counts support this clonotype. The chain employs TRBV27 and TRBJ2-3; D unclear. Germline-derived CDR1 and CDR2 are MNHEY and SMNVEV (reference sequence). The CDR3 length is 12 residues. With 8 bases removed from V and 7 bases from J, the gap between germline ends came to 13 bases. This CDR3 reads CASGREWHTQYF. CDR3 DNA: TGTGCCAGCGGAAGAGAATGGCATACGCAGTATTTT.

This clonotype was picked up a small number of times. The V and J genes are TRBV6-5 and TRBJ2-2; 7 positions agree with TRBD2. Losses at the gene ends were 2 bases for V and 6 bases for J; bases not matched to a gene: 3. The CDR3 is made up of 14 amino acids. CDR1 MNHEY and CDR2 SVGAGI come from the germline V gene. The DNA of the CDR3 is TGTGCCAGCAGTTACGGGGCGGGGGCCGGGGAGCTGTTTTTT. Its translation: CASSYGAGAGELFF.

This clonotype was found a few times. V and J are TRBV6-5 and TRBJ2-1, with 10 positions matching TRBD2. The germline V gene has CDR1 MNHEY and CDR2 SVGAGI. This CDR3 spans 15 amino acids. The trim removed 4 bases at V and 10 bases at J, leaving 10 bases unmatched. The CDR3, as DNA: TGTGCCAGCAGTTTCAGGGTAGCGGGGGGTGTGGAGCAGTTCTTC. It is translated as CASSFRVAGGVEQFF.

The chain is built from TRBV5-1 and TRBJ2-6, with TRBD1 matching 7 bases. Per germline, CDR1 SGHRS and CDR2 YFSETQ. The V segment lost 4 bases and the J segment 4 bases; nucleotides outside the gene matches: 8. CDR3 length: 16 residues. CDR3 protein: CASSVGGAAGANVLTF. The CDR3 DNA reads as TGCGCCAGCAGCGTAGGGGGCGCGGCCGGGGCCAACGTCCTGACTTTC.

The CDR3 DNA reads as TGTGCCAGCAGCACTCGGACAGAAACAGATACGCAGTATTTT. It specifies CASSTRTETDTQYF. The chain recombines TRBV9 with TRBJ2-3; weak D call: TRBD1 (6 bases). This CDR3 is built from 14 residues. Trimming shortened V by 4 bases and J by 3 bases, and 12 bases separated the two germline ends. The V gene's germline CDR1 is SGDLS and CDR2 YYNGEE.

This clonotype was detected only a few times. In nucleotides, the CDR3 is TGTGCCAGCAGCTCGGGGGGTTCCTACAACATTCAGTACTTC. Residues: CASSSGGSYNIQYF. This chain joins TRBV28 and TRBJ2-4, with 7 bases lining up with TRBD2. Germline V gene sequence: CDR1 MDHEN, CDR2 SYDVKM. With 6 bases clipped from V and 7 bases from J, the junction kept 9 bases outside the gene matches. CDR3 length: 14 residues.

This clonotype was detected only a few times. The chain joins TRBV20-1 to TRBJ1-5, with 10 nucleotides matching TRBD1. This CDR3 spans 15 amino acids. Losses at the gene ends were 3 bases for V and 4 bases for J; bases not matched to a gene: 6. Per the germline V gene, CDR1 is DFQATT and CDR2 is SNEGSKA (reference sequence). The CDR3 is CSARDRGGRNQPQHF. CDR3 DNA: TGCAGTGCTAGGGACAGGGGGGGAAGAAATCAGCCCCAGCATTTT.

This chain uses TRBV7-9 with TRBJ1-1; TRBD1 agrees at 8 bases. The V and J ends lost 1 base and 4 bases, in that order; junction bases with no gene match: 11. CDR3 length: 17 amino acids. Germline CDR1 and CDR2: SEHNR and FQNEAQ (reference sequence). CDR3 sequence reads: CASSLGRIQGVGTEAFF. The DNA of the CDR3 is TGTGCCAGCAGCTTAGGGAGGATACAGGGGGTTGGCACTGAAGCTTTCTTT.

This clonotype was observed a handful of times. The chain combines TRBV6-5 with TRBJ2-4, with 7 positions matching TRBD1. The V gene end was trimmed by 2 bases and the J gene end by 8 bases; junction bases not matched to a gene: 12. Germline values: CDR1 MNHEY, CDR2 SVGAGI. CDR3 length: 16 residues. DNA of the CDR3: TGTGCCAGCAGTTACGAGGGGGCGGCCTATCGGGACATTCAGTACTTC. This sequence encodes CASSYEGAAYRDIQYF.

This clonotype has only a few counts. The chain uses TRBV7-2 and TRBJ2-3; D possibly matches TRBD1 or TRBD2 (5 bases each). CDR3 length: 15 amino acids. V dropped 3 bases and J dropped 4 bases, with 14 bases sitting between them. CDR1 is SGHTA, CDR2 FQGNSA, per germline. The CDR3 loop is CASSFEGLRPDTQYF. CDR3 DNA: TGTGCCAGCAGCTTCGAGGGGTTGCGCCCAGATACGCAGTATTTT. The entire variable domain, with the rest obtained from reference TRBV7-2 and TRBJ2-3, is as follows: GAGVSQSPSNKVTEKGKDVELRCDPISGHTALYWYRQSLGQGLEFLIYFQGNSAPDKSGLPSDRFSAERTGGSVSTLTIQRTQQEDSAVYLCASSFEGLRPDTQYFGPGTRLTVL.

This clonotype was detected only a few times. The chain couples TRBV2 to TRBJ1-5, with D unclear. The CDR3 length is 14 residues. Germline V lookup: CDR1 SNHLY, CDR2 FYNNEI. The V and J ends lost 8 bases and 3 bases respectively, with 14 bases between them. The CDR3: CASALGENNQPQHF. CDR3 sequence (DNA): TGTGCCAGCGCCCTTGGGGAAAACAATCAGCCCCAGCATTTT.

This clonotype was recorded a few times. CDR3 in amino acids: CSAESGGASEQFF. The CDR3 bases are TGCAGTGCTGAAAGCGGGGGGGCCAGTGAGCAGTTCTTC. V usage is TRBV20-1 and J usage is TRBJ2-1; 10 bases are shared with TRBD2. Germline trimming cut 5 bases from V and 9 bases from J; bases unmatched to any gene: 7. Germline values: CDR1 DFQATT, CDR2 SNEGSKA (reference sequence). The CDR3 loop spans 13 amino acids.

This clonotype was picked up a small number of times. The chain joins TRBV5-6 to TRBJ2-7, with TRBD2 matching over 7 bases. Trimming took 0 bases from V and 0 from J; bases not matched to a gene: 0. The CDR3 totals 14 residues. The germline gives CDR1 SGHDT, CDR2 YYEEEE. CDR3 in DNA: TGTGCCAGCAGCTTGGGGACTAGCTCCTACGAGCAGTACTTC. Translated: CASSLGTSSYEQYF.

This clonotype was seen more than once but under ten times. The V and J genes are TRBV6-5 and TRBJ1-5; D is possibly TRBD1 (6 bases). The CDR3 has 16 amino acids. CDR1 is MNHEY and CDR2 is SVGAGI in the germline V gene. The ends were cut back, 2 bases at V and 6 bases at J, with 17 bases in the middle. The CDR3 is CASSYRDTVWSQPQHF. The CDR3 DNA is TGTGCCAGCAGTTACAGGGACACCGTGTGGAGTCAGCCCCAGCATTTT.

This clonotype was recorded at least ten times. A much larger clonotype is one base distant, so this may be a read error. The chain has TRBV3-1 and TRBJ2-2; D call uncertain. The CDR3 loop spans 11 amino acids. From germline, CDR1 is LGHDT and CDR2 YNNKEL (reference sequence). The germline V and J ends were trimmed by 3 bases and 6 bases, with 2 bases remaining between them. The CDR3 sequence: CASSQAGELFF. The CDR3 nucleotides read TGTGCCAGCAGCCAGGCCGGGGAGCTGTTTTTT.

This sequence joins TRBV20-1 and TRBJ2-1, with D possibly TRBD2 on 7 matching bases. Trimming took 5 bases from V and 3 from J, leaving 14 bases between them. The CDR3 contains 14 residues. From germline, CDR1 is DFQATT and CDR2 SNEGSKA (reference sequence). The CDR3 spells CSAGGPSGYNEQFF. The CDR3 DNA is TGCAGTGCTGGGGGCCCTAGCGGCTACAATGAGCAGTTCTTC.

This clonotype was observed a few times. This chain joins TRBV6-2 or TRBV6-3 and TRBJ1-2; D gene unclear. There are 16 residues in the CDR3. V dropped 5 bases and J dropped 0 bases, with 16 bases sitting between them. Germline values: CDR1 MNHEY, CDR2 SVGEGT. The CDR3 is CASSGTLPPANYGYTF. The CDR3 bases are TGTGCCAGCAGTGGAACCCTTCCACCAGCTAACTATGGCTACACCTTC.

The chain's CDR3 is CASSLVGALDTQYF. The CDR3, as DNA: TGTGCCAGCAGCTTAGTAGGGGCTCTAGATACGCAGTATTTT. The V call is TRBV7-9, the J call TRBJ2-3, with a weak D call TRBD1 (5 bases). The germline gives CDR1 SEHNR, CDR2 FQNEAQ (reference sequence). The CDR3 covers 14 residues. Trimming took 1 base from V and 5 from J, leaving 10 bases between them.

The CDR3 DNA is TGTGCCAGCACCGGACAGGGGCATCAGACCCAGTACTTC. Its translation: CASTGQGHQTQYF. V usage is TRBV6-6 and J usage is TRBJ2-5, with TRBD1 identical over 9 bases. CDR1 is MNHNY and CDR2 is SVGAGI in the germline V gene (reference sequence). The CDR3 is 13 amino acids. Trimming took 7 bases from V and 6 from J; bases not matched to a gene: 6.

The table lists this clonotype with a few counts. The rearrangement uses TRBV27 and TRBJ1-2; D remains ambiguous. The CDR3 runs 13 residues. Per germline, CDR1 MNHEY and CDR2 SMNVEV (reference sequence). V dropped 3 bases and J dropped 4 bases, with 9 bases sitting between them. The CDR3, as DNA: TGTGCCAGCAGTTTTTCGGTGGGCTATGGCTACACCTTC. Translated: CASSFSVGYGYTF.

This clonotype turned up a few times. The chain couples TRBV6-2 or TRBV6-3 to TRBJ2-5; possible D gene TRBD2, 6 bases. V was trimmed by 6 bases and J by 5 bases, leaving 13 bases between them. Germline values: CDR1 MNHEY, CDR2 SVGEGT. The CDR3 spans 13 residues. The CDR3 coding sequence is TGTGCCAGCAGCCTAGCGCCGGCGGAGACCCAGTACTTC. Amino acids: CASSLAPAETQYF.

Only a few counts were recorded for this clonotype. The chain recombines TRBV12-3 or TRBV12-4 with TRBJ2-1, with 11 bases identical to TRBD2. The V gene end was trimmed by 6 bases and the J gene end by 4 bases; junction bases not matched to a gene: 8. The CDR3 extends over 16 amino acids. As DNA, the CDR3 is TGTGCCAGCAGGTCTAGCGGGGGGCCAAATTACAATGAGCAGTTCTTC. Protein sequence: CASRSSGGPNYNEQFF.